The 3 T cell receptor beta chains below come from one sample, sequenced in a study of shared clonotypes between healthy human individuals. Clones were sequenced by immunoSEQ multiplex PCR, and TCRdb holds only the in-frame ones, with some missing. The sample records 2 million to 2.5 million clones, more than 90% being singletons. Input material: naive CD4+ T cells sorted from blood. The subset: CD45RA+ positively selected. These receptor sequences come from a man aged 18 to 29 in good health.

This sequence joins TRBV5-1 and TRBJ2-5, with TRBD2 identical over 7 bases. Germline CDR1 is SGHRS and CDR2 is YFSETQ. Trimming at V came to 1 base and at J to 5 bases, leaving 11 bases not matched to a gene. The CDR3 sequence is 16 residues long. CDR3 residues: CASSLKFPGGLETQYF. The CDR3 nucleotides are TGCGCCAGCAGCTTGAAGTTTCCGGGAGGCCTTGAGACCCAGTACTTC.

The chain couples TRBV10-2 to TRBJ2-5; D call uncertain. Trimming removed 3 bases from V and 1 base from J, with 6 bases in between. CDR1 and CDR2 (germline): WSHSY, SAAADI. This CDR3 spans 13 amino acids. CDR3 sequence: CASSDLFQETQYF. For the CDR3, the DNA is TGCGCCAGCAGTGACCTATTCCAAGAGACCCAGTACTTC.

This chain joins TRBV18 and TRBJ1-2; D uncertain. Germline CDR1 reads KGHSH; CDR2 reads LQKENI. V was pared by 6 bases and J by 4 bases, with 18 bases between. This CDR3 comprises 15 residues. CDR3 DNA: TGTGCCAGCTCCCCTACGGGTGCGAACAGCTATGGCTACACCTTC. Translation: CASSPTGANSYGYTF.